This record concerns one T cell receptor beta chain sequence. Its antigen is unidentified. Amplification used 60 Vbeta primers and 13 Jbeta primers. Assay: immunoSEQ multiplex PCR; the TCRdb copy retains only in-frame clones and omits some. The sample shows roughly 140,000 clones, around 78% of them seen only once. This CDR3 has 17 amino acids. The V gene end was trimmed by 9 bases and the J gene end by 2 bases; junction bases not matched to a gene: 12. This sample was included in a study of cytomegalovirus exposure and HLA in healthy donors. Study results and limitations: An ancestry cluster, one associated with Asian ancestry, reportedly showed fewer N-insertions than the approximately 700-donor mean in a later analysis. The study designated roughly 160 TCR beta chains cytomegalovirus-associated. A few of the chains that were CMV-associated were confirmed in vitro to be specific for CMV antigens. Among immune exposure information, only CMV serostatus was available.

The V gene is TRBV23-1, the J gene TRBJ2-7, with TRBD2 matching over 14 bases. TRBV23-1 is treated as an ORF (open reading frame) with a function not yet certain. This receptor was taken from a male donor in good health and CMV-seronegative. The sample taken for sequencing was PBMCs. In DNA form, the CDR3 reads TGCGCCAGAAGCAGTCCCCGGACTAGCGGGAGGCCCTACGAGCAGTACTTC. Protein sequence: CARSSPRTSGRPYEQYF.